The 30 T cell receptor beta chains reported below all come from one sample, sequenced in a study of CD8+CD57+ T cells in acquired aplastic anemia. TCR beta VDJ and CDR3 profiling used genomic DNA as template. TCRdb independently ran MiXCR on the reads; one entry per CDR3 protein. This table holds some 170,000 distinct CDR3 sequences, approximately 43% found once. Sequences were obtained from sorted CD4+, CD8+, or CD8+CD57+ T cells (not recorded which) from PBMCs. These receptors came from a human donor in good health.

This clonotype appeared many times. The V and J genes are TRBV24-1 and TRBJ2-1, with D possibly being TRBD2 (6 bases). V lost 6 bases, J lost 0 bases, and 14 bases lay in between. The germline CDR1 and CDR2 sequences are KGHDR and SFDVKD. This CDR3 contains 16 residues. The CDR3: CATSPRGTSSYNEQFF. The CDR3 bases are TGTGCCACCAGTCCTCGCGGGACGAGCTCCTACAATGAGCAGTTCTTC.

The CDR3 nucleotides are TGTGCCACCAGTGATTATAAGGGGAGCTCCTACAATGAGCAGTTCTTC. Protein: CATSDYKGSSYNEQFF. The gene calls are TRBV24-1 and TRBJ2-1; D may be TRBD1 or TRBD2 (5 bases each). The germline V gene encodes CDR1 KGHDR and CDR2 SFDVKD. This CDR3 region has 16 residues. V was shortened by 2 bases and J by 0 bases, with 10 bases between the two germline ends.

Comments on this clonotype: No conserved phenylalanine or tryptophan ends this CDR3, so it is likely a read error. The rearrangement uses TRBV7-8 and TRBJ1-2; maybe TRBD1 (5 bases). CDR3 size: 12 residues. Per germline, CDR1 SGHVS and CDR2 FQNEAQ. V lost 3 bases and J 5 bases, leaving 7 bases between the germline ends. DNA for the CDR3: TGTGCCAGCAGCTTTTCAGGGTATGGCTACACCCTC. It codes for CASSFSGYGYTL.

The chain joins TRBV30 to TRBJ1-1; 9 nucleotides line up with TRBD1. The CDR3 is 14 residues long. J gave up 5 bases and V 0 bases, and 4 bases lay outside the gene matches. CDR1 and CDR2 from the germline V gene are GTSNPN and SVGIG (reference sequence). This CDR3 is CAWSVRQGGTEAFF. The CDR3 DNA reads as TGTGCCTGGAGTGTGAGACAGGGGGGAACTGAAGCTTTCTTT.

This clonotype was seen ten or more times. V gene TRBV20-1 combines with J gene TRBJ2-1; D is unclear. CDR1 is DFQATT and CDR2 is SNEGSKA in the germline V gene (reference sequence). V was shortened by 5 bases and J by 4 bases, with 15 bases between the two germline ends. This CDR3 has 14 amino acids. In DNA, the CDR3 is TGCAGTGCTCCCGGGCCCCACTCTTACAATGAGCAGTTCTTC. It encodes CSAPGPHSYNEQFF.

This rearrangement joins TRBV10-3 to TRBJ2-3; the D gene is possibly TRBD1 (5 bases). Per the germline V gene, CDR1 is ENHRY and CDR2 is SYGVKD. Trimming shortened V by 2 bases and J by 0 bases, and 9 bases separated the two germline ends. This CDR3 has 15 amino acids. CDR3: CAISEAGASTDTQYF. CDR3 coding DNA: TGTGCCATCAGTGAGGCTGGGGCCAGCACAGATACGCAGTATTTT.

The J gene is TRBJ2-3, the V gene TRBV12-3 or TRBV12-4; D perhaps matches TRBD2 (5 bases). This CDR3 is 15 amino acids long. V was shortened by 5 bases and J by 5 bases, with 17 bases between the two germline ends. The CDR3 sequence: CASSKARGLRDTQYF. CDR3 DNA sequence: TGTGCCAGCAGTAAGGCCCGGGGTTTACGAGATACGCAGTATTTT.

The CDR3 bases are TGTGCCAGCAGCCACCTCCGCACAGATACGCAGTATTTT. It yields the protein CASSHLRTDTQYF. The V call is TRBV7-9, the J call TRBJ2-3; no firm D call. From germline, CDR1 is SEHNR and CDR2 FQNEAQ (reference sequence). This CDR3 is built from 13 residues. The V and J ends lost 5 bases and 1 base respectively, with 7 bases between them.

This chain uses TRBV10-3 with TRBJ1-2; 9 bases are shared with TRBD1. J gave up 3 bases and V 0 bases, and 5 bases lay outside the gene matches. The V gene's germline CDR1 is ENHRY and CDR2 SYGVKD. This CDR3 is 16 amino acids long. Here the CDR3 reads CAISESTGQGDYGYTF. The CDR3 coding sequence is TGTGCCATCAGTGAGTCAACGGGACAGGGAGACTATGGCTACACCTTC.

This clonotype has ten or more counts. CDR3: CASSLLGSSYNEQFF. The CDR3 nucleotides read TGTGCCAGCAGCTTATTAGGGAGCTCCTACAATGAGCAGTTCTTC. V gene TRBV7-3 combines with J gene TRBJ2-1; TRBD2 might be the D (5 bases). The CDR3 extends over 15 amino acids. The germline V and J ends were trimmed by 2 bases and 0 bases, with 8 bases remaining between them. Germline loops: CDR1 SGHTA, CDR2 FQGTGA.

The V gene is TRBV7-8, the J gene TRBJ2-3, with TRBD2 matching over 7 bases. Germline CDR1 and CDR2: SGHVS and FQNEAQ. V lost 5 bases, J lost 0 bases, and 8 bases stayed unmatched. This CDR3 region has 16 residues. In DNA form, the CDR3 reads TGTGCCAGCAGCCGGCGACTAGCTTCGAGCACAGATACGCAGTATTTT. It is translated as CASSRRLASSTDTQYF. Filled out from reference TRBV7-8 and TRBJ2-3, the complete variable domain reads GAGVSQSPRYKVAKRGQDVALRCDPISGHVSLFWYQQALGQGPEFLTYFQNEAQLDKSGLPSDRFFAERPEGSVSTLKIQRTQQEDSAVYLCASSRRLASSTDTQYFGPGTRLTVL.

The chain couples TRBV9 to TRBJ2-7; 10 nucleotides match TRBD2. The CDR3 length is 17 residues. Germline V gene sequence: CDR1 SGDLS, CDR2 YYNGEE. With V trimmed by 3 bases and J by 4 bases, 13 bases remained unmatched. CDR3 amino acids: CASSAQREGLSLYEQYF. The CDR3 DNA sequence: TGTGCCAGCAGCGCTCAGCGGGAGGGCCTTTCTTTATACGAGCAGTACTTC.

At least ten counts were recorded for this clonotype. The J gene is TRBJ2-6, the V gene TRBV4-1, with D possibly matching TRBD1 (5 bases). The CDR3 is 17 amino acids. Germline V gives CDR1 MGHRA, CDR2 YSYEKL. V was cut by 0 bases and J by 3 bases, with 12 bases left in between. The CDR3 DNA follows: TGCGCCAGCAGCCAAGATCAAGCAGGGCTTGGGGCCAACGTCCTGACTTTC. This translates into CASSQDQAGLGANVLTF.

CDR3 in amino acids: CASTMTGLYEQYF. The CDR3 DNA reads TGTGCCAGCACCATGACGGGTTTATACGAGCAGTACTTC. The gene calls are TRBV2 and TRBJ2-7; D not resolved. V gave up 7 bases and J gave up 4 bases, with 14 bases separating them. The CDR3 has 13 amino acids. Germline assignment: CDR1 SNHLY and CDR2 FYNNEI.

In this sample, this clonotype turned up once. At one end, the junction sequence differs from germline, possibly due to a read error. The chain is built from TRBV7-2 and TRBJ1-2, with D possibly TRBD1 on 5 matching bases. The CDR3 is 13 residues long. In germline, CDR1 is SGHTA, CDR2 FQGNSA. CDR3 residues: CASSLGDRHQGPF. The CDR3 region has the DNA TGTGCCAGCAGCTTAGGGGACCGGCATCAAGGACCCTTC.

This clonotype appeared a few times. The chain joins TRBV10-3 to TRBJ1-1; 7 bases agree with TRBD1. J gave up 1 base and V 4 bases, and 6 bases lay outside the gene matches. Germline assignment: CDR1 ENHRY and CDR2 SYGVKD. This CDR3 has 15 amino acids. The chain's CDR3 is CAISASGTANTEAFF. CDR3 DNA sequence: TGTGCCATCAGTGCCTCCGGGACAGCGAACACTGAAGCTTTCTTT.

This clonotype was detected only a few times. This rearrangement joins TRBV4-2 to TRBJ2-1, with 9 bases fitting TRBD1. The CDR3 is made up of 16 amino acids. Germline CDR1 is LGHNA and CDR2 is YNFKEQ. Trimming cost V 0 bases and J 7 bases; bases outside gene matches: 7. CDR3 DNA sequence: TGTGCCAGCAGCCAAGAGGCCGGACAGGGGTGGAATGAGCAGTTCTTC. It translates to CASSQEAGQGWNEQFF.

J is TRBJ1-2 and V is TRBV10-3, with D tentatively TRBD1 (6 bases). Germline CDR1 reads ENHRY; CDR2 reads SYGVKD. The CDR3 consists of 14 residues. The V end was cut by 4 bases, the J end by 7 bases, with 16 bases between. The CDR3 loop is CAISVQGMGSGYTF. The CDR3, as DNA: TGTGCCATCAGTGTTCAGGGGATGGGGAGTGGCTACACCTTC.

Ten or more counts support this clonotype. The J gene is TRBJ1-2, the V gene TRBV20-1; 9 bases match TRBD1. This CDR3 spans 15 amino acids. The germline V gene encodes CDR1 DFQATT and CDR2 SNEGSKA (reference sequence). The trim removed 2 bases at V and 1 base at J, leaving 5 bases unmatched. CDR3 residues: CSARSRTGVNYGYTF. Here the CDR3 DNA reads TGCAGTGCTAGATCACGGACAGGGGTTAACTATGGCTACACCTTC.

There are many counts of this clonotype. The V and J genes are TRBV12-3 or TRBV12-4 and TRBJ2-6; no firm D call. CDR3 length: 14 residues. V lost 5 bases, J lost 0 bases, and 5 bases lay in between. This chain's CDR3 is CASSTISGANVLTF. CDR3 sequence (DNA): TGTGCCAGCAGTACGATCTCTGGGGCCAACGTCCTGACTTTC.

This clonotype was recorded many times. V usage is TRBV10-3 and J usage is TRBJ2-7, with 8 nucleotides matching TRBD1. Germline CDR1 ENHRY, CDR2 SYGVKD. Germline trimming cut 6 bases from V and 6 bases from J; bases unmatched to any gene: 13. This CDR3 contains 15 residues. The CDR3 reads CAISTVGQVRREQYF. CDR3 DNA: TGTGCCATCAGCACTGTGGGACAGGTCAGGCGCGAGCAGTACTTC.

This clonotype was found many times. V and J are TRBV20-1 and TRBJ2-7; unclear D gene. V lost 0 bases to trimming and J lost 6 bases, with 12 bases between them. The germline CDR1 and CDR2 sequences are DFQATT and SNEGSKA (reference sequence). The CDR3 loop spans 13 amino acids. The CDR3: CSARDNQKLEQYF. CDR3 bases: TGCAGTGCTAGAGATAATCAAAAACTCGAGCAGTACTTC.

This clonotype came up many times. The chain is built from TRBV5-1 and TRBJ2-7; maybe TRBD2 (5 bases). The CDR3 extends over 14 amino acids. Looked up from germline, CDR1 is SGHRS and CDR2 is YFSETQ. Trimming removed 0 bases from V and 5 bases from J, with 12 bases in between. Here the CDR3 reads CASSLERSTDEQYF. CDR3 in DNA: TGCGCCAGCAGCTTGGAGCGGTCCACCGACGAGCAGTACTTC.

This clonotype was counted ten times or more. V and J are TRBV12-3 or TRBV12-4 and TRBJ1-1; tentative D call: TRBD1 (6 bases). Trimming cost V 2 bases and J 1 base, with 11 bases left between them. The CDR3 covers 15 residues. CDR3 in amino acids: CASSLRGIKNTEAFF. The DNA for the CDR3 is TGTGCCAGCAGTTTAAGGGGGATAAAGAACACTGAAGCTTTCTTT.

The chain combines TRBV12-3 or TRBV12-4 with TRBJ2-7; D perhaps matches TRBD1 (5 bases). V was cut by 5 bases and J by 5 bases, with 19 bases left in between. CDR3 length: 15 residues. The CDR3 DNA reads as TGTGCCAGCAGTCCACGTGGACATATGGACCACGAGCAGTACTTC. Protein product: CASSPRGHMDHEQYF.

The V and J genes are TRBV30 and TRBJ1-1, with D uncertain. Trimming removed 3 bases at V and 6 bases at J, with 17 bases between. CDR3 length: 14 amino acids. Germline V lookup: CDR1 GTSNPN, CDR2 SVGIG (reference sequence). CDR3 loop: CAWRGSWGRAEAFF. The CDR3, as DNA: TGTGCCTGGAGGGGGAGCTGGGGTCGGGCTGAAGCTTTCTTT.

V usage is TRBV6-7 and J usage is TRBJ2-2; D might be TRBD2 (5 bases). Being an ORF, TRBV6-7 has a function that is uncertain. The germline V and J ends were trimmed by 4 bases and 1 base, with 7 bases remaining between them. This CDR3 is built from 14 residues. The CDR3 DNA follows: TGTGCCAGCAGTTTCCGGGGGAACACCGGGGAGCTGTTTTTT. Its protein is CASSFRGNTGELFF.

The V and J genes are TRBV15 and TRBJ2-5; D not certain. The CDR3 is made up of 15 amino acids. V gave up 0 bases and J gave up 5 bases, with 13 bases separating them. Germline CDR1 reads LNHNV; CDR2 reads YYDKDF (reference sequence). CDR3 in DNA: TGTGCCACCAGCAGAGATCGGTTGGCACAGGAGACCCAGTACTTC. This codes for CATSRDRLAQETQYF. The whole variable domain, filled in from reference TRBV15 and TRBJ2-5, reads DAMVIQNPRYQVTQFGKPVTLSCSQTLNHNVMYWYQQKSSQAPKLLFHYYDKDFNNEADTPDNFQSRRPNTSFCFLDIRSPGLGDTAMYLCATSRDRLAQETQYFGPGTRLLVL.

This clonotype was recorded many times. This may stem from a read error, because a much larger clone lies one nucleotide away. No conserved phenylalanine or tryptophan is present at the end of the CDR3, so a read error is the likely explanation. The genes are TRBV2 and TRBJ1-1; D is unclear. Germline V gene sequence: CDR1 SNHLY, CDR2 FYNNEI. The CDR3 spans 13 residues. Trimming cost V 2 bases and J 5 bases, with 9 bases left between them. CDR3 coding DNA: TGTGCCAGCAGTGAACGTGTTACTACTGAAGCTTTCTCT. Encoded protein: CASSERVTTEAFS.

The table lists this clonotype with many counts. The rearrangement uses TRBV29-1 and TRBJ1-2; D not certain. Germline CDR1 reads SQVTM; CDR2 reads ANQGSEA. The germline V and J ends were trimmed by 4 bases and 2 bases, with 5 bases remaining between them. The CDR3 contains 11 residues. CDR3 amino acids: CSVAENYGYTF. Here the CDR3 DNA reads TGCAGCGTTGCCGAGAACTATGGCTACACCTTC.